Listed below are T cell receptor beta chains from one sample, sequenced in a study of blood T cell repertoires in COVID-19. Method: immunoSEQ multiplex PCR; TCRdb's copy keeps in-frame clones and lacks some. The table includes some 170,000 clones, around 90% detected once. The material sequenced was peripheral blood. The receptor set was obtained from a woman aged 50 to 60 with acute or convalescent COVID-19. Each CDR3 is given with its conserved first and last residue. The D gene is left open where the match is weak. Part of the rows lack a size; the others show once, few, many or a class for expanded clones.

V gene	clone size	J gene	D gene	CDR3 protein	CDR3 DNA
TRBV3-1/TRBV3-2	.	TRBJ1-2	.	CASSQDPRQGYTF	TGTGCCAGCAGCCAAGATCCTCGACAAGGCTACACCTTC
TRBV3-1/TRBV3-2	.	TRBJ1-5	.	CASSQARWREGNQPQHF	TGTGCCAGCAGCCAAGCCAGGTGGAGGGAAGGCAATCAGCCCCAGCATTTT
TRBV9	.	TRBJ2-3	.	CASSPWARDTQYF	TGTGCCAGCAGCCCATGGGCCCGTGATACGCAGTATTTT
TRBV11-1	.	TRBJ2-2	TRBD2	CASSTTGGAGELFF	TGTGCCAGCAGCACGACCGGGGGGGCCGGGGAGCTGTTTTTT
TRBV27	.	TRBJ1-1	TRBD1	CASSLVNAGGSNTEAFF	TGTGCCAGCAGTTTGGTTAACGCAGGGGGATCGAACACTGAAGCTTTCTTT
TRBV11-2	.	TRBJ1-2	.	CASSPPGGNYGYTF	TGTGCCAGCAGCCCCCCGGGAGGGAACTATGGCTACACCTTC
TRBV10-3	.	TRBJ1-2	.	CAISPDRNYGYTF	TGTGCCATCAGTCCTGACAGAAACTATGGCTACACCTTC
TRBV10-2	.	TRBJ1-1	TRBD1	CASREGTGGGHTEAFF	TGCGCCAGCAGGGAAGGGACAGGGGGAGGACACACTGAAGCTTTCTTT
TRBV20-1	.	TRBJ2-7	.	CSASDYRSTYEQYF	TGCAGTGCTAGTGACTATCGCTCTACCTACGAGCAGTACTTC
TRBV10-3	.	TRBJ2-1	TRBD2	CAISEQTSGAFEQFF	TGTGCCATCAGTGAGCAGACTAGCGGGGCTTTTGAGCAGTTCTTC
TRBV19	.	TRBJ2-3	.	CAILETGKPDTQYF	TGTGCCATCTTAGAAACAGGGAAGCCAGATACGCAGTATTTT
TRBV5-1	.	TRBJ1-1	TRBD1	CASSPRQGRGTEAFF	TGCGCCAGCAGCCCAAGACAGGGTCGCGGCACTGAAGCTTTCTTT
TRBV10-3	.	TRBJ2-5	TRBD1	CATLKGAESRTQYF	TGTGCCACCTTAAAGGGGGCAGAGTCTAGGACCCAGTACTTC
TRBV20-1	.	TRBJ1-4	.	CSARDEELFF	TGCAGTGCTAGAGATGAGGAACTGTTTTTT
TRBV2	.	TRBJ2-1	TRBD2	CASSETSGGLEQFF	TGTGCCAGCAGTGAAACTAGCGGGGGTCTTGAGCAGTTCTTC
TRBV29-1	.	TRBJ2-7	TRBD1	CSVGTGQGTYEQYF	TGCAGCGTTGGTACGGGACAGGGGACATACGAGCAGTACTTC
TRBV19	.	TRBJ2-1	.	CASRKGGGYNEQFF	TGTGCCAGTAGAAAGGGCGGAGGCTACAATGAGCAGTTCTTC
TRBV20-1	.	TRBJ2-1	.	CSASWQGGPNEQFF	TGCAGTGCTAGTTGGCAGGGAGGCCCCAATGAGCAGTTCTTC
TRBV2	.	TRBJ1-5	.	CASSGTGNQPQHF	TGTGCCAGCAGCGGCACAGGCAATCAGCCCCAGCATTTT
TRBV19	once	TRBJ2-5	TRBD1	CASSIAGTGDETQYF	TGTGCCAGTAGTATAGCGGGGACAGGGGATGAGACCCAGTACTTC
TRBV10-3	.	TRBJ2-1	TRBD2	CATLSGRLGDEQFF	TGTGCCACTTTAAGCGGGAGGCTAGGTGACGAGCAGTTCTTC
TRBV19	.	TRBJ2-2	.	CASNIRADGELFF	TGTGCCAGTAATATTAGAGCGGACGGGGAGCTGTTTTTT
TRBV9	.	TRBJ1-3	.	CASSVEGGIGNTIYF	TGTGCCAGCAGCGTAGAGGGAGGAATTGGAAACACCATATATTTT
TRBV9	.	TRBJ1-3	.	CASSIRGDSAGNTIYF	TGTGCCAGCAGCATCAGGGGAGATTCAGCTGGAAACACCATATATTTT
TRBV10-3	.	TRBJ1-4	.	CASRSSGGNEKLFF	TGTGCCAGCCGCTCATCAGGAGGGAATGAAAAACTGTTTTTT
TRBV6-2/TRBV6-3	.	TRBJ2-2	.	CASSYELDAGELFF	TGTGCCAGCAGTTACGAGCTAGATGCCGGGGAGCTGTTTTTT
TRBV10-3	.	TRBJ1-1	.	CASFRGMNTEAFF	TGTGCCTCTTTTCGGGGTATGAACACTGAAGCTTTCTTT
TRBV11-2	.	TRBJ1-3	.	CASSPIRTVNSGNTIYF	TGTGCCAGCAGCCCAATTCGTACGGTAAACTCTGGAAACACCATATATTTT
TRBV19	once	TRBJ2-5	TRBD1	CASSKTGMETQYF	TGTGCCAGTAGTAAGACAGGGATGGAGACCCAGTACTTC
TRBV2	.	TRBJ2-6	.	CASTGSLSGANVLTF	TGTGCCAGCACCGGGTCGCTGTCCGGGGCCAACGTCCTGACTTTC
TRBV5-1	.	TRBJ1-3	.	CASSGGAPGNTIYF	TGCGCCAGCAGTGGGGGGGCTCCTGGAAACACCATATATTTT
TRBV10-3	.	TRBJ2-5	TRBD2	CAISEYRLAGEETQYF	TGTGCCATCAGTGAGTATCGACTAGCGGGGGAAGAGACCCAGTACTTC
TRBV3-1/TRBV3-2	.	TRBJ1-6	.	CASSQGVGQGSSYNSPLHF	TGTGCCAGCAGCCAAGGTGTGGGGCAGGGCAGCTCCTATAATTCACCCCTCCACTTT
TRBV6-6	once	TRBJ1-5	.	CASSSPEREQPQHF	TGTGCCAGCAGTTCCCCGGAGCGGGAACAGCCCCAGCATTTT
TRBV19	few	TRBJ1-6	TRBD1	CASTRKQGQGWSPLHF	TGTGCCAGTACAAGAAAACAAGGACAGGGATGGTCACCCCTCCACTTT
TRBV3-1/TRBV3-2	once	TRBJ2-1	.	CASSQEGGRNEQFF	TGTGCCAGCAGCCAAGAAGGAGGGCGCAATGAGCAGTTCTTC
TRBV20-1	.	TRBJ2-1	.	CSASDGGGETYNEQFF	TGCAGTGCTAGTGATGGCGGGGGCGAAACCTACAATGAGCAGTTCTTC
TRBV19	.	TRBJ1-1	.	CASSMKGGARTEAFF	TGTGCCAGTAGTATGAAAGGGGGGGCGCGCACTGAAGCTTTCTTT
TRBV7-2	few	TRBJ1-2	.	CASSPSPGGQNYGYTF	TGTGCCAGCAGCCCCTCCCCGGGGGGGCAGAACTATGGCTACACCTTC
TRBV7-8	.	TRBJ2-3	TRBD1	CASSLFVDFEDRGKHTQYF	TGTGCCAGCAGCTTGTTTGTCGACTTCGAGGACAGGGGGAAACATACGCAGTATTTT
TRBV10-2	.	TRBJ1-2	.	CAVMGGPTDGYTF	TGCGCCGTTATGGGGGGGCCTACAGATGGCTACACCTTC
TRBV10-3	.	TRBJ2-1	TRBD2	CAISGLAGGLSYNEQFF	TGTGCCATCAGTGGACTAGCGGGGGGGCTCTCCTACAATGAGCAGTTCTTC
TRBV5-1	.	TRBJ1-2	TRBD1	CASSLDGQGNGYTF	TGCGCCAGCAGCCTCGATGGACAGGGTAATGGCTACACCTTC
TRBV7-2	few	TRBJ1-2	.	CASSPHQAGGYTF	TGTGCCAGCAGCCCACATCAAGCAGGTGGCTACACCTTC
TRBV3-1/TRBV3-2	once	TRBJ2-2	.	CASSPRSGDWVNTGELFF	TGTGCCAGCAGCCCCCGATCGGGGGACTGGGTAAACACCGGGGAGCTGTTTTTT
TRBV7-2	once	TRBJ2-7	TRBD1	CASSFPTGTGIGEQYF	TGTGCCAGCAGCTTCCCGACAGGGACGGGGATTGGGGAGCAGTACTTC
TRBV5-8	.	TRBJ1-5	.	CASSRDIKKPQHF	TGTGCCAGCAGCCGGGACATTAAGAAGCCCCAGCATTTT
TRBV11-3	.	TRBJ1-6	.	CASSFEASSPLHF	TGTGCCAGCAGCTTCGAGGCTAGTTCACCCCTCCACTTT
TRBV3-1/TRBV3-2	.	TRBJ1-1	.	CASSQERGYYTEAFF	TGTGCCAGCAGCCAAGAGCGGGGTTATTACACTGAAGCTTTCTTT
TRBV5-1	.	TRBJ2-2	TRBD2	CASRSSGGNTGELFF	TGCGCCAGCCGCTCTAGCGGGGGGAACACCGGGGAGCTGTTTTTT
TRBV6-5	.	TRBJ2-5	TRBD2	CASRRGLAAQETQYF	TGTGCCAGCAGGAGGGGACTAGCGGCCCAAGAGACCCAGTACTTC
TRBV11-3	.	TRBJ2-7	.	CASSFSLVDFASLEQYF	TGTGCCAGCAGCTTTTCACTAGTGGACTTTGCATCCCTCGAGCAGTACTTC
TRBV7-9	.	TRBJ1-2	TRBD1	CASSKGQGNGYTF	TGTGCCAGCAGCAAAGGACAGGGAAATGGCTACACCTTC
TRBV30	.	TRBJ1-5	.	CAWGEGSQPQHF	TGTGCCTGGGGGGAGGGGAGTCAGCCCCAGCATTTT
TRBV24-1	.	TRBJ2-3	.	CATSPIGEGTDTQYF	TGTGCCACCAGTCCCATAGGGGAAGGGACAGATACGCAGTATTTT